The source of this T cell receptor (beta chain) is a study of blood T cell repertoires in COVID-19. The CDR3 spans 15 residues. V lost 4 bases and J lost 2; bases outside the gene matches: 5. Germline V CDR1 and CDR2: MNHEY, SMNVEV (reference sequence). During active infection, Seattle patients enrolled and were then monitored through disease. Under the authors' procedure: Counts of nucleated cells, estimated from reference gene primer amplification, were obtained. Sequencing used immunoSEQ multiplex PCR; TCRdb keeps in-frame clones, though not all of them. V and J calls and clone size are as listed in that table; D and trimming were resolved from the DNA. The sample holds about 88,000 clones, less than 95% seen once.

Sequenced material: peripheral blood. The chain uses TRBV27 and TRBJ2-7; TRBD1 matches 10 bases. The receptor was derived from a man aged 18 to 29 with COVID-19, enrolled during active disease. CDR3 DNA: TGTGCCAGCAGTTCATGGACAGGGGGTCCCTACGAGCAGTACTTC. This encodes CASSSWTGGPYEQYF.